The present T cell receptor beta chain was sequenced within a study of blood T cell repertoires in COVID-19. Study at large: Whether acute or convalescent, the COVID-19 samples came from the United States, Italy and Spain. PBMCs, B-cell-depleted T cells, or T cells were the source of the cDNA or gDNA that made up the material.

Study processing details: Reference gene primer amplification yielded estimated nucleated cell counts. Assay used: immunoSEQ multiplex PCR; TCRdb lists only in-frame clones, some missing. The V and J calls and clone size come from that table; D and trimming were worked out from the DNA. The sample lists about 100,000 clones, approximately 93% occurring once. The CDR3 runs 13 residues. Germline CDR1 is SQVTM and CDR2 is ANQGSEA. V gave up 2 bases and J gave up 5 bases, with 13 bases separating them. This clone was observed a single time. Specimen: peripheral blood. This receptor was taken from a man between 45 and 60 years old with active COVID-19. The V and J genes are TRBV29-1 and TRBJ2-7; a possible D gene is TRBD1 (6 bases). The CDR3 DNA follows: TGCAGCGTTGAAACCACAGGGATCAACGAGCAGTACTTC. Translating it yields CSVETTGINEQYF.